A single sample gave rise to the 7 T cell receptor beta chains below, sequenced in a study of shared clonotypes between healthy human individuals. Using immunoSEQ multiplex PCR, the repertoire was profiled, and TCRdb retains in-frame clones only, with some absent. The table includes under 1 million clones, roughly 96% detected once. Naive-designated CD8 cells lacked CD45RO, were positively enriched for CCR7, and omitted terminally differentiated effector memory CD45RA+ cells. The sample consisted of naive CD8+ T cells sorted from blood. The source is a man in his thirties or forties in good health.

V gene TRBV10-2 combines with J gene TRBJ2-1, with a tentative D call TRBD1 (6 bases). Germline V gene sequence: CDR1 WSHSY, CDR2 SAAADI. V was pared by 3 bases and J by 3 bases, with 12 bases between. This CDR3 contains 15 residues. The CDR3 sequence: CASSEAGAVYNEQFF. Here the CDR3 DNA reads TGCGCCAGCAGTGAAGCAGGGGCGGTCTACAATGAGCAGTTCTTC.

The V call is TRBV10-3, the J call TRBJ1-5; D gene uncertain. The CDR3 has 13 residues. CDR1 is ENHRY, CDR2 SYGVKD, per germline. The V end lost 3 bases, the J end lost 5 bases, and 8 bases lay between the germline ends. This CDR3 is CAISEVDYQPQHF. In nucleotides, the CDR3 is TGTGCCATCAGTGAAGTGGATTATCAGCCCCAGCATTTT.

V usage is TRBV11-3 and J usage is TRBJ2-1; possibly TRBD2 for D (5 bases). The CDR3 contains 15 residues. V lost 4 bases and J 3 bases, leaving 13 bases between the germline ends. CDR1 is SGHNT, CDR2 YENEEA, per germline. This chain's CDR3 is CASSSSGLVYNEQFF. DNA for the CDR3: TGTGCCAGCAGCTCTTCCGGACTGGTCTACAATGAGCAGTTCTTC.

In its sample, this clone was seen once. The CDR3 region has the DNA TGCAGCGTTGAAGATGGAAGCGGGAGAAGCACAGATACGCAGTATTTT. Its protein product is CSVEDGSGRSTDTQYF. The chain carries TRBV29-1 and TRBJ2-3; the match to TRBD2 covers 8 bases. Germline V CDR1 and CDR2: SQVTM, ANQGSEA. CDR3 length equals 16 residues. J gave up 0 bases and V 0 bases, and 5 bases lay outside the gene matches.

As for this clone: This sample includes further DNA sequences coding for the same CDR3. The V gene is TRBV19, the J gene TRBJ1-1; 8 nucleotides match TRBD1. Looked up from germline, CDR1 is LNHDA and CDR2 is SQIVND (reference sequence). This CDR3 has 13 residues. V was clipped by 6 bases and J by 2 bases; unmatched bases: 2. This CDR3 reads CASRTGGNTEAFF. CDR3 nucleotide sequence: TGTGCCAGTAGAACAGGGGGAAACACTGAAGCTTTCTTT.

The J gene is TRBJ2-2, the V gene TRBV6-6; D possibly corresponds to TRBD1 (6 bases). The V end was cut by 7 bases, the J end by 6 bases, with 12 bases between. Germline V lookup: CDR1 MNHNY, CDR2 SVGAGI (reference sequence). This CDR3 spans 13 amino acids. This chain's CDR3 is CASTHRAPGELFF. As DNA, the CDR3 is TGTGCCAGCACCCACAGGGCCCCCGGGGAGCTGTTTTTT.

This chain uses TRBV29-1 with TRBJ2-5, with 9 bases aligning to TRBD2. Germline CDR1 reads SQVTM; CDR2 reads ANQGSEA. J was trimmed by 2 bases and V by 5 bases; bases with no gene match: 6. The CDR3 sequence is 14 residues long. CDR3: CSVTGTSSQETQYF. The CDR3 nucleotides read TGCAGCGTTACCGGGACTAGCAGTCAAGAGACCCAGTACTTC.